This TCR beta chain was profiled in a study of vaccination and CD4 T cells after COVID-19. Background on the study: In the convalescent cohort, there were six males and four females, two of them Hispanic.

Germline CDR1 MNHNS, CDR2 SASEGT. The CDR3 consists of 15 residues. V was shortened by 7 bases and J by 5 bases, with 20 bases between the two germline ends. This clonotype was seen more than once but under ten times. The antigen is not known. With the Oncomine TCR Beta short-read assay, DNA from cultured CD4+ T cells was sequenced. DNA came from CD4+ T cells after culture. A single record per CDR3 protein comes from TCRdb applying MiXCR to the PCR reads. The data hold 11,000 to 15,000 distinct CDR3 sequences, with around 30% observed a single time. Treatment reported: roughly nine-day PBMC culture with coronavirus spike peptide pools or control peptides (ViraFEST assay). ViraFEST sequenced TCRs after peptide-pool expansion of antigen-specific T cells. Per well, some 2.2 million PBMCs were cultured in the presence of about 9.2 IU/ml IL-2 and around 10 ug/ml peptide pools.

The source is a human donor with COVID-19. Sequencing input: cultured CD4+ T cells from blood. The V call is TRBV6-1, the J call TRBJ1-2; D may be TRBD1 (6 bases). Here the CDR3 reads CASTDQVGGRYGYTF. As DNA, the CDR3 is TGTGCCAGCACCGATCAGGTAGGGGGGAGGTATGGCTACACCTTC.